A single sample is the source of the 28 T cell receptor beta chains below, sequenced in a study of PD-1 blockade in classical Hodgkin lymphoma. Using immunoSEQ multiplex PCR, the repertoire was profiled, and TCRdb retains in-frame clones only, with some absent. The repertoire includes 47,000 or so clones, approximately 91% of them detected once, and around 5% sits in the top ten. Time point described: newly diagnosed, previously untreated cHL patient sample. The sample consisted of peripheral blood mononuclear cells (PBMCs). The receptor source for this set is a human donor with classical Hodgkin lymphoma.

This clone has only one observation. The chain carries TRBV5-5 and TRBJ2-1; a possible D gene is TRBD1 (6 bases). Germline-derived CDR1 and CDR2 are SGHKS and YYEKEE (reference sequence). This CDR3 has 14 residues. The V end was cut by 6 bases, the J end by 4 bases, with 14 bases between. CDR3 coding DNA: TGTGCCAGCAAGGAGGACAGTGGGTACAATGAGCAGTTCTTC. It specifies CASKEDSGYNEQFF.

The chain joins TRBV27 to TRBJ1-1, with no clear D. Trimming took 6 bases from V and 1 from J, leaving 15 bases between them. The CDR3 contains 15 residues. From germline, CDR1 is MNHEY and CDR2 SMNVEV (reference sequence). The CDR3 DNA follows: TGTGCCAGCAGCCCGACATGGACGGAGAACACTGAAGCTTTCTTT. Its protein is CASSPTWTENTEAFF.

The V and J genes are TRBV5-1 and TRBJ2-7; the D gene is possibly TRBD1 (6 bases). The V end was cut by 3 bases, the J end by 1 base, with 11 bases between. This CDR3 is 14 amino acids long. Germline CDR1 and CDR2: SGHRS and YFSETQ. The CDR3 region has the DNA TGCGCCAGCAGCTCACAGGGCCAGTCCTACGAGCAGTACTTC. Its protein product is CASSSQGQSYEQYF.

The chain couples TRBV14 to TRBJ2-5, with a possible D match to TRBD1 (6 bases). Germline CDR1 is SGHDN and CDR2 is FVKESK. The CDR3 covers 16 residues. Trimming removed 1 base from V and 5 bases from J, with 17 bases in between. The CDR3, as DNA: TGTGCCAGCAGCCAAGGTGGACAGATAAGGTCGGAGACCCAGTACTTC. Protein product: CASSQGGQIRSETQYF.

The V and J genes are TRBV6-5 and TRBJ1-1, with a possible D match to TRBD1 (6 bases). There are 15 residues in the CDR3. The V gene lost 6 bases and the J gene lost 4 bases, with 18 bases spanning the gap. The germline CDR1 and CDR2 sequences are MNHEY and SVGAGI. This CDR3 reads CASSPTGGLGTEAFF. DNA of the CDR3: TGTGCCAGCAGCCCCACGGGGGGGCTAGGCACTGAAGCTTTCTTT.

The chain combines TRBV28 with TRBJ2-7; 9 bases fit TRBD1. The ends lost 5 bases at V and 3 bases at J; junction bases unmatched: 2. Germline CDR1 MDHEN, CDR2 SYDVKM. The CDR3 is made up of 13 amino acids. CDR3 sequence: CASSPGQGYEQYV. As DNA, the CDR3 is TGTGCCAGCAGTCCGGGACAGGGCTACGAGCAGTACGTC.

This clone was seen only once. The chain is built from TRBV7-9 and TRBJ2-3; D is possibly TRBD2 (6 bases). CDR1 is SEHNR and CDR2 is FQNEAQ in the germline V gene (reference sequence). Trimming removed 5 bases from V and 4 bases from J, with 19 bases in between. This CDR3 spans 16 amino acids. The CDR3 here is CASSPPGLLSADTQYF. The CDR3 region has the DNA TGTGCCAGCAGCCCACCGGGACTTCTATCGGCAGATACGCAGTATTTT. The variable domain in full, with the rest retrieved from reference TRBV7-9 and TRBJ2-3, is DTGVSQNPRHKITKRGQNVTFRCDPISEHNRLYWYRQTLGQGPEFLTYFQNEAQLEKSRLLSDRFSAERPKGSFSTLEIQRTEQGDSAMYLCASSPPGLLSADTQYFGPGTRLTVL.

In this sample, this clone turned up once. V usage is TRBV6-4 and J usage is TRBJ2-7; 7 nucleotides line up with TRBD1. Germline V lookup: CDR1 MRHNA, CDR2 SNTAGT. The CDR3 extends over 14 amino acids. Losses at the gene ends were 6 bases for V and 2 bases for J; bases not matched to a gene: 7. The CDR3 region is CASRRATGPYEQYV. Written as DNA, the CDR3 is TGTGCCAGCAGGAGAGCGACAGGGCCCTACGAGCAGTACGTC.

This clone was observed a single time. The chain carries TRBV15 and TRBJ2-7; a possible D gene is TRBD1 (6 bases). Germline V gene sequence: CDR1 LNHNV, CDR2 YYDKDF (reference sequence). The CDR3 is 14 residues long. V was pared by 4 bases and J by 0 bases, with 10 bases between. CDR3 bases: TGTGCCACCAGCACAGGGGATTTCTCCTACGAGCAGTACTTC. Amino acids: CATSTGDFSYEQYF.

Details on this clone: An end of the junction differs from the germline gene, which may be a read error. The V gene is TRBV29-1, the J gene TRBJ2-1; D ambiguous. In germline, CDR1 is SQVTM, CDR2 ANQGSEA. This CDR3 region has 15 residues. CDR3 sequence: CSVEVGVTGYNEQFF. CDR3 nucleotides: TGCAGCGTGGAAGTTGGGGTGACGGGCTACAATGAGCAGTTCTTC.

V usage is TRBV5-1 and J usage is TRBJ2-7; 8 bases agree with TRBD1. Germline CDR1 reads SGHRS; CDR2 reads YFSETQ. V shed 4 bases, J shed 3 bases, and the junction held 12 bases outside the gene matches. This CDR3 region has 16 residues. The CDR3 region has the DNA TGCGCCAGCAGCCGCCAATATTTAGGACAGGGCTACGAGCAGTACTTC. Protein: CASSRQYLGQGYEQYF.

The chain carries TRBV10-3 and TRBJ1-4, with 10 bases fitting TRBD1. V shed 0 bases and J 4 bases; nucleotides not matched to a gene: 5. This CDR3 has 17 residues. Germline lookup yields CDR1 ENHRY and CDR2 SYGVKD. CDR3 protein: CAISESRQGAGNEKLFF. For the CDR3, the DNA is TGTGCCATCAGTGAGTCCAGACAGGGGGCAGGTAATGAAAAACTGTTTTTT.

The chain joins TRBV7-2 to TRBJ2-5; possibly TRBD1 for D (5 bases). Germline V gives CDR1 SGHTA, CDR2 FQGNSA. The germline V and J ends were trimmed by 1 base and 5 bases, with 14 bases remaining between them. The CDR3 totals 15 residues. The CDR3 DNA sequence: TGTGCCAGCAGCTTAGGGGGCGCCCGTGGGGAGACCCAGTACTTC. Its translation is CASSLGGARGETQYF.

The chain combines TRBV7-6 with TRBJ2-1; D may be TRBD2 (6 bases). CDR3 length: 14 residues. Per the germline V gene, CDR1 is SGHVS and CDR2 is FNYEAQ. V lost 8 bases to trimming and J lost 4 bases, with 15 bases between them. Here the CDR3 DNA reads TGTGCCAGCGGCACCCGGGGGATTTACAATGAGCAGTTCTTC. Its protein is CASGTRGIYNEQFF.

The V and J genes are TRBV6-5 and TRBJ2-7, with 8 bases identical to TRBD1. CDR3 length: 13 amino acids. CDR1 and CDR2 (germline): MNHEY, SVGAGI. The J segment lost 5 bases and the V segment lost 6 bases, leaving 6 bases of the junction unmatched. The CDR3 loop is CASSSTGVDEQYF. The CDR3 region has the DNA TGTGCCAGCAGCTCGACAGGGGTGGACGAGCAGTACTTC.

V is TRBV2 and J is TRBJ1-4, with D possibly TRBD1 on 6 matching bases. The V gene lost 7 bases and the J gene lost 4 bases, with 13 bases spanning the gap. The CDR3 extends over 14 amino acids. The germline CDR1 and CDR2 sequences are SNHLY and FYNNEI. CDR3: CASIGGGHNEKLFF. The CDR3 DNA follows: TGTGCCAGCATTGGCGGGGGACATAATGAAAAACTGTTTTTT.

Here the CDR3 DNA reads TGCAGCGTGGGGGCGTGGGCGCCGCTTGACACTGAAGCTTTCTTT. Its protein product is CSVGAWAPLDTEAFF. The rearrangement joins TRBV29-1 to TRBJ1-1; maybe TRBD1 (6 bases). This CDR3 comprises 15 residues. V dropped 6 bases and J dropped 3 bases, with 20 bases sitting between them. CDR1 SQVTM and CDR2 ANQGSEA come from the germline V gene.

The V and J genes are TRBV11-2 and TRBJ2-2, with TRBD2 matching 13 bases. V lost 4 bases and J lost 7; bases outside the gene matches: 15. Germline CDR1 is SGHAT and CDR2 is FQNNGV. This CDR3 comprises 19 residues. As DNA, the CDR3 is TGTGCCAGCAGCTCCCCTTCACTAGCGGGAGGGCCTAATAACGGGGAGCTGTTTTTT. Amino acids: CASSSPSLAGGPNNGELFF.

V is TRBV27 and J is TRBJ1-3; D unresolved. V lost 3 bases and J 0 bases, leaving 12 bases between the germline ends. CDR3 length equals 16 residues. CDR1 is MNHEY and CDR2 is SMNVEV in the germline V gene (reference sequence). The CDR3 coding sequence is TGTGCCAGCAGTTTTCTCGCGCCTGGCTCTGGAAACACCATATATTTT. It yields the protein CASSFLAPGSGNTIYF.

The J gene is TRBJ2-1, the V gene TRBV29-1; TRBD2 is a possible D gene (6 bases). The germline V gene encodes CDR1 SQVTM and CDR2 ANQGSEA. The CDR3 is 12 residues long. Trimming removed 7 bases at V and 8 bases at J, with 15 bases between. The CDR3 loop reads CSGRSGDHEQFF. DNA of the CDR3: TGCAGCGGGAGATCGGGGGACCATGAGCAGTTCTTC.

The CDR3 DNA follows: TGTGCCAGCAGCTTAGATTCAGGGCTCTTCTACGAGCAGTACTTC. Translation gives CASSLDSGLFYEQYF. This rearrangement joins TRBV11-2 to TRBJ2-7, with D perhaps TRBD1 (5 bases). CDR1 is SGHAT, CDR2 FQNNGV, per germline. With 0 bases removed from V and 3 bases from J, the gap between germline ends came to 12 bases. The CDR3 sequence is 15 residues long.

The gene calls are TRBV5-4 and TRBJ2-1, with 9 bases identical to TRBD1. V was pared by 0 bases and J by 4 bases, with 5 bases of the junction left unmatched. From germline, CDR1 is SGHNT and CDR2 YYREEE (reference sequence). The CDR3 extends over 16 amino acids. The CDR3 is CASSLGRQGVYNEQFF. The CDR3 nucleotides read TGTGCCAGCAGCTTGGGGAGACAGGGGGTTTACAATGAGCAGTTCTTC.

The chain uses TRBV9 and TRBJ2-1; D is unresolved. The V and J ends lost 4 bases and 5 bases respectively, with 10 bases between them. Per the germline V gene, CDR1 is SGDLS and CDR2 is YYNGEE. This CDR3 contains 13 residues. The CDR3 here is CASSLPSDNEQFF. DNA for the CDR3: TGTGCCAGCAGCCTTCCATCGGACAATGAGCAGTTCTTC.

The chain uses TRBV4-1 and TRBJ2-1, with 10 bases aligning to TRBD2. This CDR3 has 15 amino acids. From germline, CDR1 is MGHRA and CDR2 YSYEKL. Trimming removed 1 base from V and 9 bases from J; junction bases left unmatched: 6. The CDR3 DNA reads as TGCGCCAGCAGCCAAGGGGCTAGCGGGAGCGGTGAGCAGTTCTTC. Its translation is CASSQGASGSGEQFF.

This clone has a single count. The V call is TRBV2, the J call TRBJ1-5; no clear D gene. The ends were cut back, 4 bases at V and 10 bases at J, with 14 bases in the middle. The V gene's germline CDR1 is SNHLY and CDR2 FYNNEI. The CDR3 contains 13 residues. CDR3 in amino acids: CASSGPWTYPQHF. The CDR3 bases are TGTGCCAGCAGTGGACCCTGGACCTATCCCCAGCATTTT.

The rearrangement links TRBV6-1 to TRBJ1-4; tentative D call: TRBD1 (5 bases). Germline lookup yields CDR1 MNHNS and CDR2 SASEGT. The CDR3 totals 14 residues. Trimming left V 8 bases short and J 5 bases short, with 15 bases between. This CDR3 reads CASSTNAGNEKLFF. CDR3 in DNA: TGTGCCAGCTCAACCAATGCAGGGAATGAAAAACTGTTTTTT.

This rearrangement joins TRBV5-1 to TRBJ1-3; no reliable D call. This CDR3 has 15 amino acids. Trimming shortened V by 0 bases and J by 2 bases, and 9 bases separated the two germline ends. Germline assignment: CDR1 SGHRS and CDR2 YFSETQ. The CDR3 sequence is CASSLEATTGNTIYF. CDR3 nucleotide sequence: TGCGCCAGCAGCTTGGAAGCGACCACTGGAAACACCATATATTTT.

The V and J genes are TRBV2 and TRBJ1-4, with 9 bases aligning to TRBD1. Germline V lookup: CDR1 SNHLY, CDR2 FYNNEI. The CDR3 is 15 residues long. The V segment lost 6 bases and the J segment 8 bases; nucleotides outside the gene matches: 10. CDR3 amino acids: CASREQGAGREKLFF. In DNA form, the CDR3 reads TGTGCCAGCAGAGAACAGGGGGCCGGACGGGAAAAACTGTTTTTT.